What follows is one T cell receptor (beta chain) and its context. Assay: immunoSEQ multiplex PCR; the TCRdb copy retains only in-frame clones and omits some. The sample lists about 180,000 clones, 80% to 85% occurring once. The CDR3 length is 13 residues. Trimming shortened V by 8 bases and J by 2 bases, and 12 bases separated the two germline ends. Germline V gene lookup returns CDR1 SGHVS and CDR2 FQNEAQ. This record comes from a study of blood T cell repertoires in COVID-19. The chain couples TRBV7-8 to TRBJ1-1; no firm D call. This TCR came from a woman in her thirties or forties with COVID-19, enrolled during active disease. The sequenced material came from peripheral blood. The CDR3 region is CASGQQLNTEAFF. In DNA, the CDR3 is TGTGCCAGCGGTCAACAGTTAAACACTGAAGCTTTCTTT.